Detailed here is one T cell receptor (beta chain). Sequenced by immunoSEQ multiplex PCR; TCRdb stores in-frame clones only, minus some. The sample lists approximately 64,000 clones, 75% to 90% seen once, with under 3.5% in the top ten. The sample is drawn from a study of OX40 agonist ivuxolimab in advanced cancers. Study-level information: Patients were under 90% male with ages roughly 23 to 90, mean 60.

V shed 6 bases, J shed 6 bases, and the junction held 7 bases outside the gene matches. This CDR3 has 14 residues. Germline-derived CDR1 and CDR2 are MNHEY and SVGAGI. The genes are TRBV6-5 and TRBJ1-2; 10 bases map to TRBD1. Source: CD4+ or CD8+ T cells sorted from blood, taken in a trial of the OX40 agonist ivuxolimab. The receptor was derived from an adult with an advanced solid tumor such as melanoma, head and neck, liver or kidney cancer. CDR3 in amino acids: CASSKDRGFDGYTF. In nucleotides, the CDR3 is TGTGCCAGCAGCAAGGACAGGGGGTTTGATGGCTACACCTTC.